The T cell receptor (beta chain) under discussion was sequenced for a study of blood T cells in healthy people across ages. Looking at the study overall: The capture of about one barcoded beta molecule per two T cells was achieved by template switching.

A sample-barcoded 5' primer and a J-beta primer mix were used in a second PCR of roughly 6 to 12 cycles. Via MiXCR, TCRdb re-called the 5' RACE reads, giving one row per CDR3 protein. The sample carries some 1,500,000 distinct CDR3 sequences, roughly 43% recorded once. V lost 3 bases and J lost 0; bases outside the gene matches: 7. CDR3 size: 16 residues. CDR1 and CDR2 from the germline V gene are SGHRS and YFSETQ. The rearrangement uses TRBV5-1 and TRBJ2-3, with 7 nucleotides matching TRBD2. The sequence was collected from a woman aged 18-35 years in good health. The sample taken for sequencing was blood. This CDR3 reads CASSSKAGTSTDTQYF. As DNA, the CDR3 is TGCGCCAGCAGCTCTAAAGCGGGGACTAGCACAGATACGCAGTATTTT.